Presented here are 9 T cell receptor beta chains from one specimen sequenced in a study of T cells in Graves' hyperthyroidism and ophthalmopathy. TCR beta CDR3 regions were amplified from RNA transcripts. First-round RT-PCR with HTBI primers amplified the TCR CDR3 region. MiXCR, run by TCRdb on the multiplex PCR reads, gives a single entry per CDR3 protein. The table records fewer than 600,000 distinct CDR3 sequences, 12% to 15% of them present only once. Sequenced: blood. These receptors originate from a woman aged 40 to 55 with Graves' hyperthyroidism.

This clonotype has only a few counts. CDR3 sequence: CASSSARDGYEQYF. The CDR3 DNA reads as TGTGCCAGCAGCTCTGCTAGAGACGGCTACGAGCAGTACTTC. This chain joins TRBV5-6 and TRBJ2-7; D is undetermined. CDR3 length: 14 amino acids. CDR1 is SGHDT, CDR2 YYEEEE, per germline. V gave up 3 bases and J gave up 3 bases, with 13 bases separating them.

CDR3 protein: CASSQAPGNTEAFF. CDR3 coding DNA: TGTGCCAGCAGCCAAGCACCAGGGAACACTGAAGCTTTCTTT. V is TRBV3-1 and J is TRBJ1-1; the D is unclear. Trimming left V 1 base short and J 1 base short, with 7 bases between. CDR3 length: 14 residues. Germline CDR1 is LGHDT and CDR2 is YNNKEL (reference sequence).

This clonotype was counted at least ten times. The CDR3, as DNA: TGTGCCAGCAGTACGGGAGCAGATACGCAGTATTTT. It yields the protein CASSTGADTQYF. This sequence joins TRBV2 and TRBJ2-3, with a weak D call TRBD2 (6 bases). V dropped 5 bases and J dropped 4 bases, with 7 bases sitting between them. The CDR3 extends over 12 amino acids. CDR1 is SNHLY and CDR2 is FYNNEI in the germline V gene.

This clonotype was found many times. V gene TRBV5-1 combines with J gene TRBJ2-2; D tentatively reads TRBD1 or TRBD2 (5 bases each). Germline V CDR1 and CDR2: SGHRS, YFSETQ. This CDR3 is built from 13 residues. The V and J ends lost 5 bases and 10 bases respectively, with 15 bases between them. The CDR3 spells CASRDGTTEELFF. The CDR3 nucleotides are TGCGCCAGCAGGGACGGGACGACGGAGGAGCTGTTTTTT. Full variable domain (missing parts from reference TRBV5-1 and TRBJ2-2): KAGVTQTPRYLIKTRGQQVTLSCSPISGHRSVSWYQQTPGQGLQFLFEYFSETQRNKGNFPGRFSGRQFSNSRSEMNVSTLELGDSALYLCASRDGTTEELFFGEGSRLTVL.

This clonotype occurred many times. The V call is TRBV18, the J call TRBJ2-3, with TRBD1 matching over 8 bases. Germline V gene lookup returns CDR1 KGHSH and CDR2 LQKENI. V was clipped by 0 bases and J by 8 bases; unmatched bases: 4. The CDR3 has 14 residues. CDR3 DNA: TGTGCCAGCTCACCACCTAACACAGGGGGTACGCAGTATTTT. As protein: CASSPPNTGGTQYF. Complete variable domain (other parts from reference TRBV18 and TRBJ2-3): NAGVMQNPRHLVRRRGQEARLRCSPMKGHSHVYWYRQLPEEGLKFMVYLQKENIIDESGMPKERFSAEFPKEGPSILRIQQVVRGDSAAYFCASSPPNTGGTQYFGPGTRLTVL.

The chain joins TRBV6-1 to TRBJ2-5, with D uncertain. Trimming pared 6 bases from V and 9 bases from J, leaving 17 bases between. CDR3 length equals 13 residues. The germline CDR1 and CDR2 sequences are MNHNS and SASEGT. DNA for the CDR3: TGTGCCAGCAGCCGCCCCCCGACCCCCGCCCAGTACTTC. It yields the protein CASSRPPTPAQYF.

In this sample, this clonotype turned up a few times. The chain recombines TRBV18 with TRBJ2-1; the match to TRBD2 covers 8 bases. The CDR3 has 16 residues. J was trimmed by 2 bases and V by 3 bases; bases with no gene match: 6. Germline V gene data show CDR1 as KGHSH and CDR2 as LQKENI. DNA for the CDR3: TGTGCCAGCTCACCCCTCGGGACTAGAACCTACAATGAGCAGTTCTTC. The encoded protein is CASSPLGTRTYNEQFF.

This clonotype appeared a few times. V usage is TRBV14 and J usage is TRBJ2-7; possibly TRBD2 for D (5 bases). V was pared by 4 bases and J by 6 bases, with 13 bases between. Per the germline V gene, CDR1 is SGHDN and CDR2 is FVKESK. The CDR3 length is 13 residues. DNA of the CDR3: TGTGCCAGCAGCCCACGTTTAGCGAGCGAGCAGTACTTC. Protein product: CASSPRLASEQYF.

DNA for the CDR3: TGCAGTGCTTCAAGGGGGGATTATAGCAATCAGCCCCAGCATTTT. This gives the protein CSASRGDYSNQPQHF. The chain employs TRBV20-1 and TRBJ1-5; a possible D gene is TRBD1 (6 bases). The CDR3 has 15 amino acids. V gave up 5 bases and J gave up 0 bases, with 14 bases separating them. Looked up from germline, CDR1 is DFQATT and CDR2 is SNEGSKA (reference sequence).